Listed here is a single T cell receptor (beta chain). No antigen is known for it. Base qualities are not at hand, and no much larger clone is one base apart. From cysteine to phenylalanine, the CDR3 is 17 amino acids long. Just CDR3 DNA is preserved here, 51 bases in frame from base 1. V is trimmed back by 4 bases and J by 3 bases, and the junction contains 10 bases that no gene match accounts for. CDR1 and CDR2, per the germline V gene, are MGHRA and YSYEKL. The collaborating institutions used their own protocols to collect whole blood in K2EDTA tubes. Collaborator samples were shipped for TCRbeta analysis as frozen whole blood, isolated PBMCs, or DNA extracted from either sample type. This entry is derived from a study of blood T cell repertoires in COVID-19 (dated by TCRdb to 2018 to 2021). Background on the whole study: The collaborator samples originated in the United States, Italy and Spain and spanned the acute and convalescent phases of COVID-19. The prospective study material was composed of cDNA or gDNA derived from T cells, B-cell-depleted T cells, or PBMCs. Samples were obtained from the ongoing ImmuneRACE study (first 160 participants) and from roughly 1,300 subjects provided by 6 global collaborators. The sample metadata nearly always contained a de-identified subject ID, COVID-19 status, age in years and sex. The dataset comprised deeply sampled blood TCRbeta repertoires from subjects exposed to, actively infected with, or recovered from COVID-19. Where HLA class I and class II types were available, the types were taken from metadata supplied by the sample provider, not from assay-based typing. The repertoires were made available in a free public database intended to serve as a resource for research on the immune response to SARS-CoV-2.

On the study overall, not on this receptor specifically: How much clinical and demographic metadata was included differed by source and by participant, and the metadata was provided uncurated.

The immunoSEQ Assay, a bias-controlled multiplex PCR, was used to amplify TCRbeta CDR3 regions from genomic DNA. On the study's bioinformatics: The number of nucleated cells in each sample was estimated from the amplification of reference gene primers within the assay. Sequence reads were collapsed and filtered to measure the absolute abundance of every unique TCRbeta CDR3 rearrangement. Productive Simpson clonality was computed per sample as the square root of Simpson's diversity index over productive rearrangements. Entries here come from immuneACCESS through TCRdb and include only in-frame sequences with V and J called. Some clones fail to appear in such tables; in the studies checked, an unresolved V gene covers under half of the shortfall, and the cause of the remainder is unknown. Clone size and the V and J calls come from that table; the DNA yielded D and trimming. The sample table lists 50,000 to 75,000 clones, about nine tenths of them with a count of one. The ten largest clones add up to 20% to 25% of the sample.

The receptor was isolated from a woman in her fifties or sixties with active or convalescent COVID-19. The V and J genes are TRBV4-1 and TRBJ2-2, and TRBD2 matches 8 of the central bases. Sequencing used peripheral blood. The DNA is TGCGCCAGCAGCCTACGATCCAACGGGAGGGACACCGGGGAGCTGTTTTTT. This sequence encodes CASSLRSNGRDTGELFF.